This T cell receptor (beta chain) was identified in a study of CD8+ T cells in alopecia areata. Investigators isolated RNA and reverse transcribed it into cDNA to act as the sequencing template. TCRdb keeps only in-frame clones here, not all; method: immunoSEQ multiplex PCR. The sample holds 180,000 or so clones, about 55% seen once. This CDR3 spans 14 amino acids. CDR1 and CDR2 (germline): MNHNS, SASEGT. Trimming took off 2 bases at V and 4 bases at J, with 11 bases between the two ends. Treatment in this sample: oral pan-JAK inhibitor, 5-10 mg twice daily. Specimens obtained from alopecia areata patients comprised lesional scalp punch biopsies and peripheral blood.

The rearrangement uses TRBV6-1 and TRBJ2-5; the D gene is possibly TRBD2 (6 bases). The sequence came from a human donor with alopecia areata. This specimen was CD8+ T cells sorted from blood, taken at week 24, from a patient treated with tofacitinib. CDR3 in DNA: TGTGCCAGCAGTGAAATTGGGGGGATAGAGACCCAGTACTTC. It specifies CASSEIGGIETQYF.